The source of this T cell receptor beta chain is a study of blood T cell repertoires in COVID-19. About the research overall: Acute-phase and convalescent COVID-19 samples originated in the United States, Italy and Spain. The analysed material was cDNA or gDNA that came from T cells, B-cell-depleted T cells, or PBMCs.

This CDR3 comprises 13 residues. V was cut by 1 base and J by 7 bases, with 10 bases left in between. Germline values: CDR1 SGHTA, CDR2 FQGNSA. In this sample, this clone turned up a few times. Source study methods: Counts of nucleated cells, estimated from reference gene primer amplification, were obtained. TCRdb's table, derived via immunoSEQ multiplex PCR, lists solely in-frame clones and lacks some. V and J calls and clone size are copied from that table; D and trimming were computed from the DNA. The sample has a few hundred thousand clones; approximately 80% are singletons. V gene TRBV7-2 combines with J gene TRBJ2-5; D unclear. This receptor was taken from a woman of 80 years or more with acute or convalescent COVID-19. The material sequenced was peripheral blood. Written as DNA, the CDR3 is TGTGCCAGCAGCTTAGATCTAGGAGCGACCCAGTACTTC. This codes for CASSLDLGATQYF. Full variable domain (remainder filled in from reference TRBV7-2 and TRBJ2-5): GAGVSQSPSNKVTEKGKDVELRCDPISGHTALYWYRQSLGQGLEFLIYFQGNSAPDKSGLPSDRFSAERTGGSVSTLTIQRTQQEDSAVYLCASSLDLGATQYFGPGTRLLVL.